The 32 T cell receptor beta chains below come from one sample, sequenced in a study of OX40 agonist ivuxolimab in advanced cancers. Assay used: immunoSEQ multiplex PCR; TCRdb lists only in-frame clones, some missing. The sample shows 65,000 to 100,000 clones, about 90% of them seen only once. The sample here was CD4+ or CD8+ T cells sorted from blood, taken in a trial of the OX40 agonist ivuxolimab. The receptors shown here come from an adult with an advanced solid tumor such as melanoma, head and neck, liver or kidney cancer.

The chain couples TRBV18 to TRBJ1-1; D is possibly TRBD1 (5 bases). This CDR3 region has 18 residues. CDR1 is KGHSH and CDR2 is LQKENI in the germline V gene. V was clipped by 8 bases and J by 7 bases, with 32 bases between them. The CDR3 sequence is CASRRTTDGLSRRYEAFF. For the CDR3, the DNA is TGTGCCAGCCGCCGTACGACAGATGGGCTTTCGAGACGTTATGAAGCTTTCTTT.

The rearrangement uses TRBV5-8 and TRBJ2-6, with D perhaps matching TRBD1 (5 bases). Trimming pared 0 bases from V and 4 bases from J, leaving 11 bases between. This CDR3 spans 16 amino acids. Germline V gene data show CDR1 as SGHTS and CDR2 as YDEGEE. CDR3 amino acids: CASSLAKGLGANVLTF. In nucleotides, the CDR3 is TGTGCCAGCAGCTTGGCGAAGGGGCTCGGGGCCAACGTCCTGACTTTC.

The rearrangement uses TRBV5-4 and TRBJ2-5, with D unclear. CDR1 is SGHNT and CDR2 is YYREEE in the germline V gene (reference sequence). This CDR3 is 15 amino acids long. The ends were cut back, 0 bases at V and 10 bases at J, with 19 bases in the middle. CDR3 loop: CASSLDRGPLGIQYF. Written as DNA, the CDR3 is TGTGCCAGCAGCTTGGATCGCGGACCGCTTGGGATCCAGTACTTC. The full variable domain, its missing parts supplied by reference TRBV5-4 and TRBJ2-5, is ETGVTQSPTHLIKTRGQQVTLRCSSQSGHNTVSWYQQALGQGPQFIFQYYREEENGRGNFPPRFSGLQFPNYSSELNVNALELDDSALYLCASSLDRGPLGIQYFGPGTRLLVL.

This clone was detected only a few times. The chain uses TRBV7-9 and TRBJ1-2; no clear D gene. V was cut by 5 bases and J by 6 bases, with 13 bases left in between. The CDR3 covers 13 residues. Germline V gene data show CDR1 as SEHNR and CDR2 as FQNEAQ (reference sequence). The CDR3: CASSGEGGDGYTF. CDR3 nucleotide sequence: TGTGCCAGCAGCGGGGAAGGAGGAGATGGCTACACCTTC.

This chain connects TRBV9 to TRBJ1-5; tentatively, D is TRBD1 (6 bases). CDR3 length: 15 amino acids. Trimming left V 4 bases short and J 0 bases short, with 11 bases between. Germline V gene lookup returns CDR1 SGDLS and CDR2 YYNGEE. The CDR3 loop is CASSIGQNSNQPQHF. CDR3 DNA sequence: TGTGCCAGCAGCATAGGACAGAATAGCAATCAGCCCCAGCATTTT.

The chain combines TRBV4-1 with TRBJ2-5, with TRBD2 matching 11 bases. The germline V gene has CDR1 MGHRA and CDR2 YSYEKL. The CDR3 extends over 18 amino acids. V shed 0 bases, J shed 3 bases, and the junction held 9 bases outside the gene matches. The CDR3 reads CASSQDRVSGGAKETQYF. The CDR3 DNA follows: TGCGCCAGCAGCCAAGATCGGGTTAGCGGGGGGGCTAAAGAGACCCAGTACTTC.

The rearrangement links TRBV6-6 to TRBJ1-4; no reliable D call. Germline V gene lookup returns CDR1 MNHNY and CDR2 SVGAGI (reference sequence). V was trimmed by 6 bases and J by 7 bases, leaving 18 bases between them. The CDR3 is made up of 15 amino acids. The CDR3 loop is CASSPSDSRLEKLFF. In DNA, the CDR3 is TGTGCCAGCAGCCCCTCGGACTCCCGTCTTGAAAAACTGTTTTTT.

This clone was found once. V is TRBV4-1 and J is TRBJ2-7; D not resolved. This CDR3 comprises 12 residues. The V end was cut by 2 bases, the J end by 7 bases, with 9 bases between. Germline assignment: CDR1 MGHRA and CDR2 YSYEKL. The CDR3 loop is CASSQPAREQYF. The CDR3 DNA sequence: TGCGCCAGCAGCCAACCTGCCAGAGAGCAGTACTTC.

The chain joins TRBV6-5 to TRBJ1-6; D is undetermined. V was shortened by 6 bases and J by 6 bases, with 9 bases between the two germline ends. The CDR3 length is 13 residues. In germline, CDR1 is MNHEY, CDR2 SVGAGI. The DNA for the CDR3 is TGTGCCAGCAGGAATCCCGTTAATTCACCCCTCCACTTT. It yields the protein CASRNPVNSPLHF.

The chain has TRBV5-6 and TRBJ1-6; perhaps TRBD1 as D (6 bases). Germline CDR1 is SGHDT and CDR2 is YYEEEE. V dropped 0 bases and J dropped 10 bases, with 11 bases sitting between them. The CDR3 length is 14 residues. The CDR3 reads CASSLGRGDSPLHF. The CDR3 coding sequence is TGTGCCAGCAGCTTGGGCAGGGGTGACTCACCCCTCCACTTT.

The chain couples TRBV7-9 to TRBJ2-7; no clear D. V shed 2 bases and J shed 1 base, with 9 bases lying between them. This CDR3 spans 14 amino acids. Germline V gene data show CDR1 as SEHNR and CDR2 as FQNEAQ (reference sequence). In nucleotides, the CDR3 is TGTGCCAGCAGCTTAACCGTCGGGTCCTACGAGCAGTACTTC. As protein: CASSLTVGSYEQYF.

The chain has TRBV5-4 and TRBJ1-3; 7 bases are shared with TRBD1. The CDR3 spans 16 residues. V shed 4 bases and J 4 bases; nucleotides not matched to a gene: 11. From germline, CDR1 is SGHNT and CDR2 YYREEE (reference sequence). The CDR3 region has the DNA TGTGCCAGCAGCCCCGGAAAGGGGGCAAGGGGAAACACCATATATTTT. This gives the protein CASSPGKGARGNTIYF. The whole variable domain, remainder taken from reference TRBV5-4 and TRBJ1-3, is ETGVTQSPTHLIKTRGQQVTLRCSSQSGHNTVSWYQQALGQGPQFIFQYYREEENGRGNFPPRFSGLQFPNYSSELNVNALELDDSALYLCASSPGKGARGNTIYFGEGSWLTVV.

The chain combines TRBV13 with TRBJ2-3; 7 bases line up with TRBD2. The length of the CDR3 is 16 residues. Germline-derived CDR1 and CDR2 are PRHDT and FYEKMQ (reference sequence). Unmatched junction bases numbered 4, after V lost 1 base and J lost 0 bases. CDR3 in amino acids: CASSLAGTTSTDTQYF. The CDR3 region has the DNA TGTGCCAGCAGCTTAGCCGGGACTACCAGCACAGATACGCAGTATTTT.

The chain couples TRBV12-5 to TRBJ2-7, with 7 bases fitting TRBD1. Germline values: CDR1 LGHNT, CDR2 FRNRAP. The CDR3 totals 20 residues. The V and J ends lost 3 bases and 1 base, in that order; junction bases with no gene match: 21. For the CDR3, the DNA is TGTGCTAGTGGTTTTCCTATCAGACAACCGGGACAGCGGAGATCCTACGAGCAGTACGTC. Residues: CASGFPIRQPGQRRSYEQYV.

CDR3 residues: CASSQAGGPYEQYV. The CDR3 DNA reads as TGTGCCAGCAGCCAAGCGGGGGGGCCCTACGAGCAGTACGTC. The J gene is TRBJ2-7, the V gene TRBV6-1, with 10 bases lining up with TRBD2. From germline, CDR1 is MNHNS and CDR2 SASEGT. V was clipped by 6 bases and J by 2 bases; unmatched bases: 4. The CDR3 length is 14 residues.

The chain recombines TRBV5-4 with TRBJ2-1; 7 positions agree with TRBD1. V trimming: 4 bases; J trimming: 0 bases; junction bases outside the gene matches: 7. Per germline, CDR1 SGHNT and CDR2 YYREEE (reference sequence). The CDR3 length is 16 residues. The CDR3 here is CASSGGQPSSYNEQFF. CDR3 bases: TGTGCCAGCAGCGGGGGACAGCCGAGCTCCTACAATGAGCAGTTCTTC.

The gene calls are TRBV5-8 and TRBJ1-1, with D maybe TRBD1 (6 bases). Trimming took off 0 bases at V and 3 bases at J, with 12 bases between the two ends. The CDR3 has 15 amino acids. Germline V gene sequence: CDR1 SGHTS, CDR2 YDEGEE. Here the CDR3 DNA reads TGTGCCAGCAGCTTGGCAGTCAGGGGTGACACTGAAGCTTTCTTT. It is translated as CASSLAVRGDTEAFF. The full variable domain, its missing parts supplied by reference TRBV5-8 and TRBJ1-1, is EAGVTQSPTHLIKTRGQQATLRCSPISGHTSVYWYQQALGLGLQFLLWYDEGEERNRGNFPPRFSGRQFPNYSSELNVNALELEDSALYLCASSLAVRGDTEAFFGQGTRLTVV.

The V and J genes are TRBV28 and TRBJ1-1; tentatively, D is TRBD1 (6 bases). V shed 4 bases and J shed 0 bases, with 12 bases lying between them. The CDR3 spans 15 residues. Per the germline V gene, CDR1 is MDHEN and CDR2 is SYDVKM. CDR3 residues: CASSSTGLLNTEAFF. The DNA of the CDR3 is TGTGCCAGCAGTTCGACAGGCCTATTGAACACTGAAGCTTTCTTT.

A single count supports this clone. The chain is built from TRBV19 and TRBJ2-7; 10 bases are a match to TRBD1. The germline V gene has CDR1 LNHDA and CDR2 SQIVND (reference sequence). V trimming: 3 bases; J trimming: 2 bases; junction bases outside the gene matches: 4. There are 15 residues in the CDR3. The DNA for the CDR3 is TGTGCCAGTAGTATGCTAGGGACAGGGGCCTACGAGCAGTACTTC. Protein sequence: CASSMLGTGAYEQYF.

In this sample, this clone turned up once. The CDR3 DNA follows: TGCGCCAGCAGCCAAGGCTCACAGGGAAATGGCTACACCTTC. Its protein is CASSQGSQGNGYTF. The J gene is TRBJ1-2, the V gene TRBV4-1; maybe TRBD1 (6 bases). The length of the CDR3 is 14 residues. Germline CDR1 MGHRA, CDR2 YSYEKL. Trimming cost V 1 base and J 6 bases, with 12 bases left between them.

The CDR3 loop reads CASSDPVAGTTGSIQYF. In nucleotides, the CDR3 is TGTGCCAGCAGTGACCCCGTAGCGGGGACCACCGGCAGTATTCAGTACTTC. V and J are TRBV6-1 and TRBJ2-4, with 8 bases lining up with TRBD2. Per germline, CDR1 MNHNS and CDR2 SASEGT. This CDR3 has 17 residues. Trimming removed 3 bases from V and 10 bases from J; junction bases left unmatched: 17.

A single count supports this clone. This chain joins TRBV6-1 and TRBJ2-7; 10 bases map to TRBD1. From germline, CDR1 is MNHNS and CDR2 SASEGT. Germline trimming cut 6 bases from V and 5 bases from J; bases unmatched to any gene: 1. The CDR3 is 12 residues long. Written as DNA, the CDR3 is TGTGCCAGCAGGACAGGGGGCGACGAGCAGTACTTC. It encodes CASRTGGDEQYF.

The CDR3: CASSFRRRGGSDTQYF. The DNA for the CDR3 is TGTGCCAGCAGTTTCCGAAGGCGGGGGGGATCAGATACGCAGTATTTT. This rearrangement joins TRBV27 to TRBJ2-3; 9 positions agree with TRBD2. The V gene's germline CDR1 is MNHEY and CDR2 SMNVEV (reference sequence). This CDR3 spans 16 amino acids. V lost 3 bases to trimming and J lost 4 bases; unmatched junction nucleotides: 8.

The J gene is TRBJ1-1, the V gene TRBV9; a possible D gene is TRBD1 (5 bases). This CDR3 spans 14 amino acids. V was cut by 0 bases and J by 5 bases, with 11 bases left in between. Germline assignment: CDR1 SGDLS and CDR2 YYNGEE. The CDR3 region is CASSVDSQGTEAFF. The CDR3, as DNA: TGTGCCAGCAGCGTAGATAGCCAGGGAACTGAAGCTTTCTTT.

The chain couples TRBV9 to TRBJ1-2, with no clear D. The V gene lost 4 bases and the J gene lost 6 bases, with 10 bases spanning the gap. Germline V gene lookup returns CDR1 SGDLS and CDR2 YYNGEE. The CDR3 is made up of 12 amino acids. CDR3 protein: CASSLRQDGYTF. DNA for the CDR3: TGTGCCAGCAGCCTGCGCCAGGATGGCTACACCTTC.

The chain combines TRBV10-3 with TRBJ2-5; D is unresolved. The length of the CDR3 is 14 residues. Looked up from germline, CDR1 is ENHRY and CDR2 is SYGVKD. Between the trimmed V and J ends, which lost 0 bases and 1 base, there was a span of 6 bases. In nucleotides, the CDR3 is TGTGCCATCAGTGAGTCGCCGTCCCAAGAGACCCAGTACTTC. It codes for CAISESPSQETQYF.

The chain combines TRBV4-1 with TRBJ1-4; unclear D gene. The CDR3 consists of 15 residues. The V end was cut by 5 bases, the J end by 0 bases, with 10 bases between. Germline V lookup: CDR1 MGHRA, CDR2 YSYEKL. This CDR3 is CASSAQTSTNEKLFF. The CDR3 DNA is TGCGCCAGCAGCGCGCAGACCTCAACTAATGAAAAACTGTTTTTT.

This chain joins TRBV27 and TRBJ1-3; D remains unclear. The CDR3 covers 15 residues. The V gene's germline CDR1 is MNHEY and CDR2 SMNVEV (reference sequence). Trimming removed 2 bases from V and 4 bases from J, with 12 bases in between. DNA for the CDR3: TGTGCCAGCAGTTTACGGGGAGTAGCCGGAAACACCATATATTTT. This sequence encodes CASSLRGVAGNTIYF.

V is TRBV28 and J is TRBJ1-2; no clear D. Germline V gives CDR1 MDHEN, CDR2 SYDVKM. Trimming stripped 7 bases from V and 10 bases from J, with 19 bases between. The CDR3 is made up of 13 amino acids. The CDR3 DNA follows: TGTGCCAGCACCGCACCGGGAAGCCTCGACTACACCTTC. It is translated as CASTAPGSLDYTF.

The rearrangement uses TRBV9 and TRBJ1-1, with D maybe TRBD1 (6 bases). CDR3 size: 14 residues. The V end was cut by 3 bases, the J end by 4 bases, with 13 bases between. CDR1 and CDR2 (germline): SGDLS, YYNGEE. CDR3 nucleotide sequence: TGTGCCAGCAGCGACAGACAGGAGGGCACTGAAGCTTTCTTT. Amino acids: CASSDRQEGTEAFF.

This chain connects TRBV11-3 to TRBJ1-1; D not resolved. CDR3 length: 13 amino acids. In germline, CDR1 is SGHNT, CDR2 YENEEA. V dropped 0 bases and J dropped 1 base, with 3 bases sitting between them. The CDR3 loop is CASSLEGNTEAFF. The CDR3, as DNA: TGTGCCAGCAGCTTAGAAGGGAACACTGAAGCTTTCTTT.

The chain has TRBV5-1 and TRBJ1-2, with D perhaps matching TRBD1 (5 bases). The CDR3 consists of 14 residues. Germline V gene data show CDR1 as SGHRS and CDR2 as YFSETQ. Between the trimmed V and J ends, which lost 3 bases and 8 bases, there was a span of 17 bases. CDR3 bases: TGCGCCAGCAGCTCCTATAGGGGCACGGACGGCTACACCTTC. Translation gives CASSSYRGTDGYTF.